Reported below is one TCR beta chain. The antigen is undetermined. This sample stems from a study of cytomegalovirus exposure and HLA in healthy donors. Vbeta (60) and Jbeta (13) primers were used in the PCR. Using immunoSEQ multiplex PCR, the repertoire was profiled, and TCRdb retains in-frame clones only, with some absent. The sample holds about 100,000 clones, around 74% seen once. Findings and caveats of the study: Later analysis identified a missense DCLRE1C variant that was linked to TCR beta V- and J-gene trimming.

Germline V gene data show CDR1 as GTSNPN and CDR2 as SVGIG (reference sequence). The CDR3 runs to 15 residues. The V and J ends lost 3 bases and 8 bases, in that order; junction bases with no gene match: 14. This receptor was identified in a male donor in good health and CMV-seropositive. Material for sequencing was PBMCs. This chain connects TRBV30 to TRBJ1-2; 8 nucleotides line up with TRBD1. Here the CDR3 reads CAWRAGDRGARGYTF. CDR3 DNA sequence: TGTGCCTGGAGGGCGGGAGACAGGGGAGCTCGGGGCTACACCTTC.